This TCR beta chain is drawn from a study of molecular identifiers for immune sequencing clone quantification. Study-wide findings and caveats: Identical TCR molecules can share a barcode, and this sharing could underestimate highly expanded clone sizes. Over 99% of effector molecules, but under 1% in naive cells, were held by clones with more than 20 RNA copies.

One entry per CDR3 protein, called by TCRdb with MiXCR from the PCR reads. The sample includes over 600,000 distinct CDR3 sequences, 20% of them seen just once. This clonotype was detected a few times. As yet, its antigen is unknown. Germline is not matched at one junction end, which may reflect a read error. The CDR3 totals 18 residues. The TCR comes from a human donor in good health. Some libraries in this study had Jurkat cell RNA spiked in. The chain combines TRBV5-3 with TRBJ2-7; D possibly corresponds to TRBD2 (7 bases). TRBV5-3 is flagged as an ORF with uncertain function. Sequencing was performed on naive CD8+ T cells from blood, with Jurkat cell RNA spiked in. As to subset: FACS-sorted CD8+CD4-CCR7+CD45RA+ naive T cells. In nucleotides, the CDR3 is TGTGCCAGCAGCTTGGGTTTTGCGGGGGCCTCTCTACTCTACGAGCAGTACTTC. Translated: CASSLGFAGASLLYEQYF.